Shown below are 18 T cell receptor beta chains from a single sample sequenced in a study of T cells in localized non-small cell lung cancer. The repertoire was sequenced with immunoSEQ multiplex PCR; TCRdb's copy has only in-frame clones and lacks some. The repertoire holds 60,000 to 75,000 clones, with roughly four fifths as singletons. Sequenced here: peripheral blood, sampled before any cancer treatment. Receptors were obtained from a female donor over 55 with stage I lung adenocarcinoma.

This sequence joins TRBV10-3 and TRBJ2-1; no firm D call. The length of the CDR3 is 11 residues. The V gene lost 8 bases and the J gene lost 4 bases, with 6 bases spanning the gap. The germline gives CDR1 ENHRY, CDR2 SYGVKD. The CDR3 DNA is TGTGCCATCCAAGAGTACAATGAGCAGTTCTTC. Its protein is CAIQEYNEQFF.

V and J are TRBV6-5 and TRBJ1-3; D is undetermined. CDR1 is MNHEY and CDR2 is SVGAGI in the germline V gene. Trimming cost V 6 bases and J 0 bases, with 6 bases left between them. The CDR3 has 13 amino acids. The CDR3 region has the DNA TGTGCCAGCAGCAGGAACTCTGGAAACACCATATATTTT. This codes for CASSRNSGNTIYF.

J is TRBJ2-2 and V is TRBV6-6; D call uncertain. Germline V gene data show CDR1 as MNHNY and CDR2 as SVGAGI (reference sequence). The CDR3 length is 12 residues. V was cut by 5 bases and J by 7 bases, with 8 bases left in between. CDR3 sequence (DNA): TGTGCCAGCAGTCCGAGGAGCGGGGAGCTGTTTTTT. Protein sequence: CASSPRSGELFF.

This clone has only one observation. The chain recombines TRBV6-1 with TRBJ1-5, with D possibly matching TRBD1 (5 bases). Trimming took off 4 bases at V and 6 bases at J, with 16 bases between the two ends. The CDR3 loop spans 15 amino acids. Per germline, CDR1 MNHNS and CDR2 SASEGT. CDR3 sequence: CASSAGLTAPQPQHF. The CDR3 nucleotides read TGTGCCAGCAGTGCGGGGCTTACCGCACCTCAGCCCCAGCATTTT.

Points on this clone: The junction differs from germline at one of its ends, possibly a read error. CDR3 DNA: TGTGCCAGCAGCGAAGCCCGGGACAGGGGGTTTAATCAGCCCCAGCATTTT. Translation gives CASSEARDRGFNQPQHF. V gene TRBV6-1 combines with J gene TRBJ1-5; 11 nucleotides line up with TRBD1. The length of the CDR3 is 17 residues. From germline, CDR1 is MNHNS and CDR2 SASEGT.

The chain links TRBV15 to TRBJ1-2; 8 bases match TRBD1. The J segment lost 4 bases and the V segment lost 5 bases, leaving 6 bases of the junction unmatched. Germline values: CDR1 LNHNV, CDR2 YYDKDF (reference sequence). The CDR3 length is 14 residues. The CDR3 sequence: CATSGSGTGYGYTF. The CDR3 region has the DNA TGTGCCACCAGCGGATCCGGGACAGGCTATGGCTACACCTTC.

This chain uses TRBV2 with TRBJ2-4, with D maybe TRBD1 (5 bases). V was cut by 7 bases and J by 2 bases, with 12 bases left in between. The CDR3 is 14 amino acids. CDR1 is SNHLY and CDR2 is FYNNEI in the germline V gene. This chain's CDR3 is CASNPRVSKNIQYF. The CDR3 DNA reads as TGTGCCAGCAACCCCAGGGTTTCCAAAAACATTCAGTACTTC.

This chain uses TRBV5-6 with TRBJ1-2, with D uncertain. The V gene lost 0 bases and the J gene lost 0 bases, with 9 bases spanning the gap. Germline loops: CDR1 SGHDT, CDR2 YYEEEE. The CDR3 runs 15 residues. For the CDR3, the DNA is TGTGCCAGCAGCTTGGTGTTACTGGCTAACTATGGCTACACCTTC. This codes for CASSLVLLANYGYTF. Together with reference TRBV5-6 and TRBJ1-2, the CDR3 gives the full variable domain: DAGVTQSPTHLIKTRGQQVTLRCSPKSGHDTVSWYQQALGQGPQFIFQYYEEEERQRGNFPDRFSGHQFPNYSSELNVNALLLGDSALYLCASSLVLLANYGYTFGSGTRLTVV.

The chain uses TRBV6-6 and TRBJ2-7; no reliable D call. The germline V gene encodes CDR1 MNHNY and CDR2 SVGAGI (reference sequence). The CDR3 runs to 12 residues. The V gene lost 0 bases and the J gene lost 6 bases, with 6 bases spanning the gap. CDR3 nucleotide sequence: TGTGCCAGCAGTTACTCGACGGGCGAGCAGTACTTC. It codes for CASSYSTGEQYF.

V usage is TRBV5-1 and J usage is TRBJ2-7; 7 bases are a match to TRBD2. Germline assignment: CDR1 SGHRS and CDR2 YFSETQ. The trim removed 0 bases at V and 5 bases at J, leaving 11 bases unmatched. There are 16 residues in the CDR3. The CDR3 reads CASSLAGGPGINEQYF. CDR3 DNA sequence: TGCGCCAGCAGCTTGGCGGGAGGTCCCGGAATCAACGAGCAGTACTTC.

This sequence joins TRBV25-1 and TRBJ1-3; the D is unclear. The CDR3 is made up of 14 amino acids. Germline-derived CDR1 and CDR2 are MGHDK and SYGVNS. The V end was cut by 3 bases, the J end by 0 bases, with 6 bases between. The CDR3 DNA reads TGTGCCAGCAGTGACCCTGGCTCTGGAAACACCATATATTTT. Protein sequence: CASSDPGSGNTIYF.

The V call is TRBV11-3, the J call TRBJ2-5, with 11 bases identical to TRBD2. The CDR3 runs to 15 residues. Looked up from germline, CDR1 is SGHNT and CDR2 is YENEEA. Germline trimming cut 5 bases from V and 4 bases from J; bases unmatched to any gene: 6. The chain's CDR3 is CASSRGLAGGETQYF. The CDR3 bases are TGTGCCAGCAGCCGTGGACTAGCGGGTGGAGAGACCCAGTACTTC.

The CDR3 DNA sequence: TGTGCCAGCGCGAGGTTAGGGTCCTACGAGCAGTACTTC. Translating gives CASARLGSYEQYF. The chain carries TRBV27 and TRBJ2-7, with D hard to call. V was pared by 8 bases and J by 1 base, with 12 bases between. This CDR3 is built from 13 residues. Germline-derived CDR1 and CDR2 are MNHEY and SMNVEV (reference sequence).

The CDR3 loop is CASGLGGTSGIQETQYF. CDR3 DNA sequence: TGTGCTAGTGGTTTGGGAGGGACTAGCGGCATTCAAGAGACCCAGTACTTC. V gene TRBV12-5 combines with J gene TRBJ2-5; 11 nucleotides line up with TRBD2. CDR1 is LGHNT, CDR2 FRNRAP, per germline. The CDR3 is 17 residues long. Trimming cost V 1 base and J 2 bases; bases outside gene matches: 6.

The chain carries TRBV9 and TRBJ1-3; no definite D call. The germline gives CDR1 SGDLS, CDR2 YYNGEE. The CDR3 is made up of 15 amino acids. V lost 0 bases and J lost 0, with 7 bases in between. CDR3 in amino acids: CASSVAVSSGNTIYF. CDR3 sequence (DNA): TGTGCCAGCAGCGTAGCGGTCAGCTCTGGAAACACCATATATTTT.

This sequence joins TRBV29-1 and TRBJ1-2; 8 positions match TRBD1. Trimming cost V 3 bases and J 7 bases; bases outside gene matches: 4. Germline CDR1 SQVTM, CDR2 ANQGSEA. The CDR3 is 12 residues long. This CDR3 is CSVEDRVVGYTF. The DNA for the CDR3 is TGCAGCGTTGAGGACAGGGTCGTTGGCTACACCTTC.

The chain has TRBV28 and TRBJ2-3; TRBD2 aligns across 7 bases. Looked up from germline, CDR1 is MDHEN and CDR2 is SYDVKM. This CDR3 comprises 15 residues. V lost 5 bases, J lost 2 bases, and 7 bases stayed unmatched. In DNA form, the CDR3 reads TGTGCCAGCAGTCCACCCAGCGGGGACACAGATACGCAGTATTTT. This encodes CASSPPSGDTDTQYF.

This chain uses TRBV7-2 with TRBJ2-3, with 8 bases matching TRBD2. The V segment lost 5 bases and the J segment 4 bases; nucleotides outside the gene matches: 17. Germline lookup yields CDR1 SGHTA and CDR2 FQGNSA. There are 18 residues in the CDR3. The CDR3 loop is CASSPLGTSSFSADTQYF. In nucleotides, the CDR3 is TGTGCCAGCAGCCCCTTAGGGACTAGTAGTTTTTCGGCAGATACGCAGTATTTT. The full variable domain, with the rest looked up from reference TRBV7-2 and TRBJ2-3, is GAGVSQSPSNKVTEKGKDVELRCDPISGHTALYWYRQSLGQGLEFLIYFQGNSAPDKSGLPSDRFSAERTGGSVSTLTIQRTQQEDSAVYLCASSPLGTSSFSADTQYFGPGTRLTVL.